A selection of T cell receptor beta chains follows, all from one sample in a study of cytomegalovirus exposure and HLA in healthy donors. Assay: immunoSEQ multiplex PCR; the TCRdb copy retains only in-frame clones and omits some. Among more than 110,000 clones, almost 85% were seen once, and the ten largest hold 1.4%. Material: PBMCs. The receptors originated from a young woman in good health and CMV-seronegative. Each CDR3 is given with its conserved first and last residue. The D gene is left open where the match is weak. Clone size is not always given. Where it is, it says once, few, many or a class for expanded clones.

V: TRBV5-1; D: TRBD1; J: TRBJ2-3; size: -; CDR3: CASHNPQGATDTQYF; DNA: TGCGCCAGCCACAACCCACAGGGGGCTACAGATACGCAGTATTTT
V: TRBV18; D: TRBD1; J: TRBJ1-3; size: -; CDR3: CASSPPNTGGSGNTIYF; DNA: TGTGCCAGCTCACCACCAAATACAGGGGGCTCTGGAAACACCATATATTTT
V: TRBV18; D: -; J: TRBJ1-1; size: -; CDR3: CASSPQAQGARVNTEAFF; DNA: TGTGCCAGCTCACCACAAGCTCAAGGGGCCCGGGTGAACACTGAAGCTTTCTTT
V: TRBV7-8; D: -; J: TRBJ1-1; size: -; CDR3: CASSLGGWEAFF; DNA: TGTGCCAGCAGCTTAGGAGGGTGGGAAGCTTTCTTT
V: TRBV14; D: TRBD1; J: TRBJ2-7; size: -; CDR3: CASSQGAPGQGYEQYF; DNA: TGTGCCAGCAGCCAGGGTGCCCCAGGACAGGGCTACGAGCAGTACTTC
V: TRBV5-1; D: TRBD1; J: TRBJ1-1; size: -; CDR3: CASALGGRMGPNTEAFF; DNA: TGCGCCAGCGCATTAGGGGGCCGGATGGGACCGAACACTGAAGCTTTCTTT
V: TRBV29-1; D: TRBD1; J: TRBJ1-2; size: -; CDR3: CSVQGQGRGYTF; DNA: TGCAGCGTCCAAGGACAGGGACGTGGCTACACCTTC
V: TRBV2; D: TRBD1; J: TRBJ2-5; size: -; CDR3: CASKFDRETQETQYF; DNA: TGTGCCAGCAAGTTCGACAGGGAGACCCAAGAGACCCAGTACTTC
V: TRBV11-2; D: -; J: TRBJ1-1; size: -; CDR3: CASSSTKQGNTEAFF; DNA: TGTGCCAGCAGCTCCACGAAACAGGGGAACACTGAAGCTTTCTTT
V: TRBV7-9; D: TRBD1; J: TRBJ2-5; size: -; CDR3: CASSSGDRGRQETQYF; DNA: TGTGCCAGCAGCTCAGGGGACAGGGGGCGTCAAGAGACCCAGTACTTC
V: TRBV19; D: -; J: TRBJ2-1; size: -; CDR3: CASSIRGVLSNEQFF; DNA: TGTGCCAGTAGTATCCGCGGGGTCCTCAGCAATGAGCAGTTCTTC
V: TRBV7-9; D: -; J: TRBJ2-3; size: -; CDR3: CASSRRGSTDTQYF; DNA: TGTGCCAGCAGCCGTAGAGGGAGCACAGATACGCAGTATTTT
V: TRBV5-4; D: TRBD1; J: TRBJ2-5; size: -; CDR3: CASSLTGARETQYF; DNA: TGTGCCAGCAGCTTGACAGGGGCGAGAGAGACCCAGTACTTC
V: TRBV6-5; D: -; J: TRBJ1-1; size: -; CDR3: CATTRRGTEAFF; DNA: TGTGCCACAACGAGGCGGGGCACTGAAGCTTTCTTT
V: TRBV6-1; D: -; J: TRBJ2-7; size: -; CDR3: CASSEHSYEQYF; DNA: TGTGCCAGCAGTGAACACTCCTACGAGCAGTACTTC
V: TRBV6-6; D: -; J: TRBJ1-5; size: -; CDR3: CASSNRWLGQPQHF; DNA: TGTGCCAGCAGTAACAGGTGGCTCGGTCAGCCCCAGCATTTT
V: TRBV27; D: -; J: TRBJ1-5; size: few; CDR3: CASSFQGTGNQPQHF; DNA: TGTGCCAGCAGTTTCCAGGGTACGGGCAATCAGCCCCAGCATTTT
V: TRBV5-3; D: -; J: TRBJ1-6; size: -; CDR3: CARSSTTNNSPLHF; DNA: TGTGCCAGAAGCTCTACTACGAACAATTCACCCCTCCACTTT
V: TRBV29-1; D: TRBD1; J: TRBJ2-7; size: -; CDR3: CSVEDRGQGAKNEQYF; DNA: TGCAGCGTTGAAGATCGGGGGCAGGGGGCGAAGAACGAGCAGTACTTC
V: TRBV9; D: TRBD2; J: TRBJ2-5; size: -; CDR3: CASSRGASGGSQETQYF; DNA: TGTGCCAGCAGCCGAGGGGCTAGCGGGGGGAGCCAAGAGACCCAGTACTTC
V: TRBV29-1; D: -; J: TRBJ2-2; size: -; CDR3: CSVRVGTSGDTGELFF; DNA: TGCAGCGTACGAGTTGGGACCTCGGGGGACACCGGGGAGCTGTTTTTT
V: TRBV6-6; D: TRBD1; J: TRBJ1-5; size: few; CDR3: CASSFRQGSSNQPQHF; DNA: TGTGCCAGCAGTTTTCGACAGGGAAGTAGCAATCAGCCCCAGCATTTT
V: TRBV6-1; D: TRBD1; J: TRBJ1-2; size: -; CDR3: CASSAGQGGYGYTF; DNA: TGTGCCAGCAGTGCAGGACAGGGTGGGTATGGCTACACCTTC
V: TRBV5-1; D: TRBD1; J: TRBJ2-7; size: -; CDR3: CASSLAGTGGYEQYF; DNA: TGCGCCAGCAGCTTGGCCGGGACAGGGGGCTACGAGCAGTACTTC
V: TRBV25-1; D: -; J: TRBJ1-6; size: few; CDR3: CASSDLRYNSPLHF; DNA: TGTGCCAGCAGTGATCTCAGATATAATTCACCCCTCCACTTT
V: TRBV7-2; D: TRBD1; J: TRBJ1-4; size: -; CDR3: CASSPRDRAPEKLFF; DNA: TGTGCCAGCAGCCCAAGGGACAGGGCCCCTGAAAAACTGTTTTTT
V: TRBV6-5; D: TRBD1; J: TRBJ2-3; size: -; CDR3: CASRETGATTDTQYF; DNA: TGTGCCAGCAGAGAGACAGGGGCAACCACAGATACGCAGTATTTT